In this sample, the clone carrying this TCR beta chain turned up many times. This entry comes from a study of T cells in Graves' hyperthyroidism and ophthalmopathy. Hyperthyroidism was newly diagnosed in patients aged 18 to 65 (duration under 2 months). The study left out patients who had uncontrolled infection, other autoimmune disease, pregnancy or lactation. The TCR beta CDR3 regions underwent amplification using RNA transcripts as the source. RT-PCR in the first round (using the HTBI primer set) targeted the TCR CDR3. TCRdb re-derived calls from the multiplex PCR reads in MiXCR, one entry per CDR3 protein. This repertoire shows approximately 740,000 distinct CDR3 sequences, about 15% found once; its top ten account for 10%. Germline V lookup: CDR1 SNHLY, CDR2 FYNNEI. V gave up 7 bases and J gave up 6 bases, with 15 bases separating them. CDR3 length: 13 amino acids.

The source of this sequence is a woman younger than 35 with Graves' hyperthyroidism. The specimen was blood. The genes are TRBV2 and TRBJ1-1; D may be TRBD1 (6 bases). The CDR3 DNA follows: TGTGCCAGCACCCCCGGGGGCGCCGCTGAAGCTTTCTTT. Amino acid sequence: CASTPGGAAEAFF.